The 14 T cell receptor beta chains reported below all come from one sample, sequenced in a study of vaccination and CD4 T cells after COVID-19. The time point here: late sampling 161 to 241 days after vaccination in a few convalescent patients. Treatment here: roughly 11-day PBMC culture with coronavirus spike peptide pools or control peptides (ViraFEST assay). The Oncomine TCR Beta short-read assay was what sequenced the DNA obtained from cultured CD4+ T cells. TCRdb re-called the PCR reads with MiXCR, one entry per CDR3 protein. The sample holds some 15,000 distinct CDR3 sequences, 40% to 50% seen once. For these TCRs, the target antigens are not known. Sequenced here: CD4+ T cells from blood, cultured in vitro, sampled about 7 months after SARS-CoV-2 vaccination. The receptor source for this set is a human donor who had recovered from COVID-19.

V is TRBV20-1 and J is TRBJ2-1; D ambiguous. This CDR3 region has 11 residues. CDR1 DFQATT and CDR2 SNEGSKA come from the germline V gene (reference sequence). V dropped 2 bases and J dropped 8 bases, with 7 bases sitting between them. The CDR3, as DNA: TGCAGTGCTAGACAGTGGGATGAGCAGTTCTTC. The encoded protein is CSARQWDEQFF.

This clonotype occurred a few times. This chain links TRBV20-1 with TRBJ2-5; D is possibly TRBD2 (5 bases). V was trimmed by 5 bases and J by 5 bases, leaving 21 bases between them. This CDR3 region has 15 residues. Per germline, CDR1 DFQATT and CDR2 SNEGSKA (reference sequence). CDR3 region: CSAPSLEAARETQYF. CDR3 DNA: TGCAGTGCTCCCTCCCTGGAGGCGGCGCGGGAGACCCAGTACTTC.

This chain links TRBV24-1 with TRBJ1-5; TRBD1 is a possible D gene (6 bases). CDR1 KGHDR and CDR2 SFDVKD come from the germline V gene. The V end lost 4 bases, the J end lost 6 bases, and 15 bases lay between the germline ends. This CDR3 is 15 amino acids long. The DNA for the CDR3 is TGTGCCACCAGTGACTCCAGGGGTTCGGGTCAGCCCCAGCATTTT. It encodes CATSDSRGSGQPQHF.

This sequence joins TRBV7-2 and TRBJ1-4; D not certain. Between the trimmed V and J ends, which lost 4 bases and 8 bases, there was a span of 11 bases. This CDR3 has 13 residues. Germline V lookup: CDR1 SGHTA, CDR2 FQGNSA. The CDR3, as DNA: TGTGCCAGCAGCTCTCTGGGGTCAGAAAAACTGTTTTTT. This encodes CASSSLGSEKLFF.

The chain links TRBV15 to TRBJ2-1, with TRBD2 matching over 7 bases. The CDR3 has 15 residues. The germline V gene has CDR1 LNHNV and CDR2 YYDKDF (reference sequence). The J segment lost 7 bases and the V segment lost 1 base, leaving 7 bases of the junction unmatched. The CDR3 loop reads CATSRAREAGNEQFF. The CDR3 DNA sequence: TGTGCCACCAGCAGAGCTCGGGAGGCGGGTAATGAGCAGTTCTTC. The full variable domain, rest sourced from reference TRBV15 and TRBJ2-1, is DAMVIQNPRYQVTQFGKPVTLSCSQTLNHNVMYWYQQKSSQAPKLLFHYYDKDFNNEADTPDNFQSRRPNTSFCFLDIRSPGLGDTAMYLCATSRAREAGNEQFFGPGTRLTVL.

The chain links TRBV15 to TRBJ2-5, with TRBD2 identical over 9 bases. Germline assignment: CDR1 LNHNV and CDR2 YYDKDF (reference sequence). The CDR3 totals 15 residues. With V trimmed by 4 bases and J by 0 bases, 3 bases remained unmatched. CDR3 bases: TGTGCCACCAGCAAAAGACTAGCGGACCAAGAGACCCAGTACTTC. As protein: CATSKRLADQETQYF. Based on the CDR3 plus reference TRBV15 and TRBJ2-5, the full variable domain is DAMVIQNPRYQVTQFGKPVTLSCSQTLNHNVMYWYQQKSSQAPKLLFHYYDKDFNNEADTPDNFQSRRPNTSFCFLDIRSPGLGDTAMYLCATSKRLADQETQYFGPGTRLLVL.

V and J are TRBV11-3 and TRBJ2-5; no definite D call. CDR3 size: 12 residues. V dropped 2 bases and J dropped 4 bases, with 5 bases sitting between them. CDR1 and CDR2 from the germline V gene are SGHNT and YENEEA. The CDR3: CASSLTGETQYF. CDR3 nucleotides: TGTGCCAGCAGCTTAACGGGAGAGACCCAGTACTTC.

This clonotype was found a few times. The chain links TRBV7-2 to TRBJ2-2, with TRBD1 matching 10 bases. CDR3 length: 16 residues. J lost 2 bases, V lost 5 bases, and 5 bases had no gene match. In germline, CDR1 is SGHTA, CDR2 FQGNSA. The CDR3 is CASSPGTGANTGELFF. CDR3 in DNA: TGTGCCAGCAGCCCGGGGACAGGGGCTAACACCGGGGAGCTGTTTTTT.

The rearrangement joins TRBV2 to TRBJ2-3; D is uncertain. In germline, CDR1 is SNHLY, CDR2 FYNNEI. The V end lost 7 bases, the J end lost 1 base, and 15 bases lay between the germline ends. CDR3 length: 15 amino acids. The CDR3 DNA sequence: TGTGCCAGCAATGCCGTATCAGCCCGCACAGATACGCAGTATTTT. It is translated as CASNAVSARTDTQYF.

The chain links TRBV6-5 to TRBJ2-5, with D perhaps matching TRBD2 (6 bases). There are 12 residues in the CDR3. Germline V CDR1 and CDR2: MNHEY, SVGAGI. V was shortened by 2 bases and J by 7 bases, with 8 bases between the two germline ends. CDR3 coding DNA: TGTGCCAGCAGTTACATGGGAGGGACCCAGTACTTC. Translated: CASSYMGGTQYF.

This chain joins TRBV9 and TRBJ2-2; 8 nucleotides align to TRBD2. With 3 bases clipped from V and 2 bases from J, the junction kept 6 bases outside the gene matches. Looked up from germline, CDR1 is SGDLS and CDR2 is YYNGEE. CDR3 length: 16 residues. This CDR3 is CASSARLAPNTGELFF. The CDR3 nucleotides read TGTGCCAGCAGCGCCCGACTAGCGCCAAACACCGGGGAGCTGTTTTTT.

This clonotype was counted between two and nine times. The rearrangement joins TRBV7-6 to TRBJ2-7, with D tentatively TRBD2 (5 bases). The germline V gene has CDR1 SGHVS and CDR2 FNYEAQ. The V gene lost 5 bases and the J gene lost 0 bases, with 20 bases spanning the gap. CDR3 size: 17 residues. CDR3 in amino acids: CASSPTLLRAASYEQYF. The CDR3 DNA reads as TGTGCCAGCAGCCCAACCCTCCTGCGGGCGGCCTCCTACGAGCAGTACTTC.

This clonotype was counted between two and nine times. The rearrangement joins TRBV20-1 to TRBJ1-1, with 7 bases identical to TRBD1. The CDR3 totals 13 residues. V lost 6 bases, J lost 1 base, and 5 bases stayed unmatched. The germline V gene has CDR1 DFQATT and CDR2 SNEGSKA (reference sequence). The chain's CDR3 is CSAWGQTNTEAFF. DNA of the CDR3: TGCAGTGCCTGGGGACAGACGAACACTGAAGCTTTCTTT.

V gene TRBV6-2 or TRBV6-3 combines with J gene TRBJ1-2; 7 nucleotides align to TRBD1. Germline V CDR1 and CDR2: MNHEY, SVGEGT. CDR3 length: 13 residues. V trimming: 3 bases; J trimming: 8 bases; junction bases outside the gene matches: 6. In DNA, the CDR3 is TGTGCCAGCAGTTATTACAGGGGATCAGGCTACACCTTC. Residues: CASSYYRGSGYTF.